This entry concerns a single T cell receptor (beta chain). V lost 6 bases, J lost 7 bases, and 4 bases stayed unmatched. The CDR3 is made up of 12 amino acids. From germline, CDR1 is LNHDA and CDR2 SQIVND (reference sequence). These data are taken from a study of blood T cell repertoires in COVID-19. Original processing notes: Counts of nucleated cells, estimated from reference gene primer amplification, were obtained. Assay used: immunoSEQ multiplex PCR; TCRdb lists only in-frame clones, some missing. Clone size and V and J calls were adopted from that table, with D and trimming inferred from the DNA. This table holds hundreds of thousands of clones, 85% to 90% found once.

This sequence joins TRBV19 and TRBJ1-2; 8 bases are shared with TRBD1. The sequenced sample consisted of peripheral blood. The sequence derives from a woman in her twenties or thirties with acute or convalescent COVID-19. CDR3 nucleotides: TGTGCCAGTAGCGGACAGGGAGGTGGCTACACCTTC. It specifies CASSGQGGGYTF.